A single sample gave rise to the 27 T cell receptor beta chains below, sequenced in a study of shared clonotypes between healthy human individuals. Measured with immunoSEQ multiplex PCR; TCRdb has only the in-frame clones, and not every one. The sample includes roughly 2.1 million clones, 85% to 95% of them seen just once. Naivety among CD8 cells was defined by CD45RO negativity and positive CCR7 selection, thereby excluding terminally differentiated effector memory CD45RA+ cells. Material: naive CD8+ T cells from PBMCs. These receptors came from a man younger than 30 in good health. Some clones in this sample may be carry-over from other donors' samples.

Here the CDR3 reads CASSPLGGTDTQYF. The CDR3, as DNA: TGCGCCAGCAGCCCCCTAGGTGGCACAGATACGCAGTATTTT. The chain links TRBV5-1 to TRBJ2-3; D uncertain. Looked up from germline, CDR1 is SGHRS and CDR2 is YFSETQ. The CDR3 extends over 14 amino acids. V dropped 4 bases and J dropped 1 base, with 10 bases sitting between them.

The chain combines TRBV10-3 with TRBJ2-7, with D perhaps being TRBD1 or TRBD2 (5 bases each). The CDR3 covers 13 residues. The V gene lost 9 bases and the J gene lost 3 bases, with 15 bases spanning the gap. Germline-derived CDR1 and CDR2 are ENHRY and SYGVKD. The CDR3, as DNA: TGTGCCATGGGGACGGGCCTGGGCTACGAGCAGTACTTC. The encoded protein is CAMGTGLGYEQYF.

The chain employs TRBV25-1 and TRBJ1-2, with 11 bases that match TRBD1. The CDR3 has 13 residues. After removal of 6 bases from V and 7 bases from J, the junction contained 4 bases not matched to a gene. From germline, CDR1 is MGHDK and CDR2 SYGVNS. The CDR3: CASRDRGLVGYTF. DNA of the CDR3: TGTGCCAGCAGGGACAGGGGGCTGGTTGGCTACACCTTC.

Here the CDR3 DNA reads TGCAGCGTTGTGGGGGGCGCGACCGAGCAGTACTTC. Its translation is CSVVGGATEQYF. V usage is TRBV29-1 and J usage is TRBJ2-7; D tentatively reads TRBD1 or TRBD2 (6 bases each). Germline V gene data show CDR1 as SQVTM and CDR2 as ANQGSEA. V dropped 4 bases and J dropped 6 bases, with 13 bases sitting between them. The CDR3 covers 12 residues.

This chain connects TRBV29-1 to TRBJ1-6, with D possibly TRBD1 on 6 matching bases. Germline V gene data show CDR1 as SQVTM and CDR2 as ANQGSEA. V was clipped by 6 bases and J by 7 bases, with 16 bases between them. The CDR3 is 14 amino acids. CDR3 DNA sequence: TGCAGCGTCCGACAGGCAGAACCAAATTCACCCCTCCACTTT. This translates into CSVRQAEPNSPLHF.

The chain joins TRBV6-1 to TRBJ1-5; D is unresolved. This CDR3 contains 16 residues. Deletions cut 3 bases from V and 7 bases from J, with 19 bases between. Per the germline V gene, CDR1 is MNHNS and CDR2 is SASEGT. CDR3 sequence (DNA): TGTGCCAGCAGTGATGCCAGGACGGTCCTGGGGCAGCCCCAGCATTTT. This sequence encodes CASSDARTVLGQPQHF.

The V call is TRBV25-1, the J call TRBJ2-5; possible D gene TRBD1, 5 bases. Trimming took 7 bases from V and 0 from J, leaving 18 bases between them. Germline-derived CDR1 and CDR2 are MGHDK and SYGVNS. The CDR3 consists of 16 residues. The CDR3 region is CASIGPDGAYQETQYF. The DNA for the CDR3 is TGTGCCAGCATCGGCCCTGATGGGGCGTACCAAGAGACCCAGTACTTC.

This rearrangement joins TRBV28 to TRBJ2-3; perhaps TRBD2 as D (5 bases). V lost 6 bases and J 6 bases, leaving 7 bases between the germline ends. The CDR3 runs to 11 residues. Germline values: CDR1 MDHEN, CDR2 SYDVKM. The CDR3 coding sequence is TGTGCCAGCAGCCGAGGGGATACGCAGTATTTT. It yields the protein CASSRGDTQYF. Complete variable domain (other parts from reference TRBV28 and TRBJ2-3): DVKVTQSSRYLVKRTGEKVFLECVQDMDHENMFWYRQDPGLGLRLIYFSYDVKMKEKGDIPEGYSVSREKKERFSLILESASTNQTSMYLCASSRGDTQYFGPGTRLTVL.

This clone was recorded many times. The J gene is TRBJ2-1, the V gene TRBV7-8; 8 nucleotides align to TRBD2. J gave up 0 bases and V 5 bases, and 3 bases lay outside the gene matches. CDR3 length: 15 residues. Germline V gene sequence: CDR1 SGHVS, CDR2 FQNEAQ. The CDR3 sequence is CASSAGTSSYNEQFF. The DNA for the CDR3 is TGTGCCAGCAGCGCGGGGACTAGCTCCTACAATGAGCAGTTCTTC.

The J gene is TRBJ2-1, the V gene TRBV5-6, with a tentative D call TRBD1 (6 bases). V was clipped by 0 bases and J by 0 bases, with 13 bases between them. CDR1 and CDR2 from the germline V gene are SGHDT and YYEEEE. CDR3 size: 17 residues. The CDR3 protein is CASSLGTAWSSYNEQFF. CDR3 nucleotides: TGTGCCAGCAGCTTGGGGACAGCCTGGAGCTCCTACAATGAGCAGTTCTTC.

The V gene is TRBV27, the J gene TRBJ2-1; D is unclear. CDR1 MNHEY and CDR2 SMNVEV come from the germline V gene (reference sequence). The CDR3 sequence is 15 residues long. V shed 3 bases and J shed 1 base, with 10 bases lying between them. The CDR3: CASSLTPLSYNEQFF. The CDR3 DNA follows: TGTGCCAGCAGTTTGACCCCCCTTTCCTACAATGAGCAGTTCTTC.

CDR3 region: CASSLWGRPNEKLFF. The CDR3 coding sequence is TGTGCCAGCAGCTTATGGGGGCGCCCTAATGAAAAACTGTTTTTT. The chain recombines TRBV7-8 with TRBJ1-4, with a possible D match to TRBD1 (6 bases). CDR1 and CDR2 (germline): SGHVS, FQNEAQ. V lost 2 bases, J lost 3 bases, and 10 bases lay in between. The length of the CDR3 is 15 residues.

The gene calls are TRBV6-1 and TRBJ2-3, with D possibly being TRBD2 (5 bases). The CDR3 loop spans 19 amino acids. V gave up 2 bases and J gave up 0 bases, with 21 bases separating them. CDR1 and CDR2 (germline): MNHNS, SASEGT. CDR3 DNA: TGTGCCAGCAGTGAATGGCGGGCCGGGTTTTTCTCTAGCACAGATACGCAGTATTTT. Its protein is CASSEWRAGFFSSTDTQYF.

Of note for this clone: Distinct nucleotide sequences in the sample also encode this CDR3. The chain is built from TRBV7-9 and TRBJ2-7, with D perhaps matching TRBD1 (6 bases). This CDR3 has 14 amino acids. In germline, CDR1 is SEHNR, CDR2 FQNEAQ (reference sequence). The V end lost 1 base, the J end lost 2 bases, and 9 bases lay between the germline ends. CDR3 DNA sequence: TGTGCCAGCAGCTTAGTAGGGACACCCTACGAGCAGTACTTC. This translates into CASSLVGTPYEQYF. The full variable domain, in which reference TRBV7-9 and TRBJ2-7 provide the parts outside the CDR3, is DTGVSQNPRHKITKRGQNVTFRCDPISEHNRLYWYRQTLGQGPEFLTYFQNEAQLEKSRLLSDRFSAERPKGSFSTLEIQRTEQGDSAMYLCASSLVGTPYEQYFGPGTRLTVT.

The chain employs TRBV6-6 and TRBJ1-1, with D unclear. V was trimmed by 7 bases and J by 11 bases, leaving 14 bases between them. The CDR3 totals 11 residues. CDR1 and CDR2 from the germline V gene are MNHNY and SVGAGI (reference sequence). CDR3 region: CASTLNSGAFF. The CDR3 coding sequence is TGTGCCAGCACCCTAAACTCCGGTGCTTTCTTT.

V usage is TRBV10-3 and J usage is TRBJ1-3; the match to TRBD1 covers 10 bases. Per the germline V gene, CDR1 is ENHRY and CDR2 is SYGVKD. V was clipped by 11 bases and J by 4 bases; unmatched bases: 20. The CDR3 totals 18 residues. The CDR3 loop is CASTPTTGGAPGGNTIYF. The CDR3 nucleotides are TGTGCCTCCACCCCAACGACAGGGGGCGCCCCAGGGGGAAACACCATATATTTT.

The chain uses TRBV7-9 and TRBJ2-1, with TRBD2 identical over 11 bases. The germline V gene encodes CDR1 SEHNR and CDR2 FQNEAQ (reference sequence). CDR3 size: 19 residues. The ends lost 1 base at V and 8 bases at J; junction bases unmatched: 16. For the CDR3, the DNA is TGTGCCAGCAGCTTAGTTGTAATCACTAGCGGGAGTTTGTACGATGAGCAGTTCTTC. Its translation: CASSLVVITSGSLYDEQFF.

The CDR3 bases are TGTGCCAGCAGTCCAAGGGTGGGGCGGGAGACCTACAATGAGCAGTTCTTC. Residues: CASSPRVGRETYNEQFF. This rearrangement joins TRBV28 to TRBJ2-1; 7 bases map to TRBD2. Germline loops: CDR1 MDHEN, CDR2 SYDVKM. Trimming at V came to 5 bases and at J to 2 bases, leaving 12 bases not matched to a gene. The CDR3 totals 17 residues.

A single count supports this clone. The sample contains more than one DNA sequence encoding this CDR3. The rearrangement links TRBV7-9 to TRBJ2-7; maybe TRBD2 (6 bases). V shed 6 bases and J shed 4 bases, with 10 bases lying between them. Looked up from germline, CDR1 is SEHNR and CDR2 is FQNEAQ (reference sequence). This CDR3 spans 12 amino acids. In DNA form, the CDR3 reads TGTGCCAGCAGTCCAGGGACTTACGAGCAGTACTTC. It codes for CASSPGTYEQYF.

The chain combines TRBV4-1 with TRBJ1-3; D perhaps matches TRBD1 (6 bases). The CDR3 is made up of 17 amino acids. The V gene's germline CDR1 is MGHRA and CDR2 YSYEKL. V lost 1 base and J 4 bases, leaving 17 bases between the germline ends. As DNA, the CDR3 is TGCGCCAGCAGCCAAGGGGGACATAAGTCCTCCGGAAACACCATATATTTT. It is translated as CASSQGGHKSSGNTIYF.

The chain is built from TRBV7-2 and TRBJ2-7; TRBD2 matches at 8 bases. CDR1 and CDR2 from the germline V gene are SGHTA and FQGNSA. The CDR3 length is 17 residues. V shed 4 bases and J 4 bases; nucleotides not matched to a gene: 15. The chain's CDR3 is CASSSSRVAGPPYEQYF. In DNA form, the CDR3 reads TGTGCCAGCAGCTCCTCGAGGGTAGCGGGGCCCCCTTACGAGCAGTACTTC. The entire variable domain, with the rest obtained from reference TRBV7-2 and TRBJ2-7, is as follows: GAGVSQSPSNKVTEKGKDVELRCDPISGHTALYWYRQSLGQGLEFLIYFQGNSAPDKSGLPSDRFSAERTGGSVSTLTIQRTQQEDSAVYLCASSSSRVAGPPYEQYFGPGTRLTVT.

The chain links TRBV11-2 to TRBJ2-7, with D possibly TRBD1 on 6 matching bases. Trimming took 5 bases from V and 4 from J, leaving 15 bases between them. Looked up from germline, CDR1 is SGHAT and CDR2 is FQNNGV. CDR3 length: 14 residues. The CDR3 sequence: CASSPTQGIYEQYF. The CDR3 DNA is TGTGCCAGCAGCCCAACCCAGGGGATTTACGAGCAGTACTTC.

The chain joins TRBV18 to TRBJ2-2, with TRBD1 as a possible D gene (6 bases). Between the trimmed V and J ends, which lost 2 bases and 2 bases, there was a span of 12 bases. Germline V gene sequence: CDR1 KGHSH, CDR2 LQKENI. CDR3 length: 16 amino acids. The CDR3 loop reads CASSPLTGPNTGELFF. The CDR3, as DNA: TGTGCCAGCTCACCATTGACAGGACCCAACACCGGGGAGCTGTTTTTT.

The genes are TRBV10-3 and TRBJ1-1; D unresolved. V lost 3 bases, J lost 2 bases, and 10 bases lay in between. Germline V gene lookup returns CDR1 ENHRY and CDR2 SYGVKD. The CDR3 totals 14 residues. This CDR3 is CAISDFVANTEAFF. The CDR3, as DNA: TGTGCCATCAGTGATTTTGTGGCTAACACTGAAGCTTTCTTT.

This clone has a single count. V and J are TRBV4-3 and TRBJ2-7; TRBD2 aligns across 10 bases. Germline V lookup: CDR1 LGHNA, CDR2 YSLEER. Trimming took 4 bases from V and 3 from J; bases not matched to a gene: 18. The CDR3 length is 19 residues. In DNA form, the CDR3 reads TGCGCCAGCAGCCCAAGGACAGCAGTATCCAGGACTAGCGGCTACGAGCAGTACTTC. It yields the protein CASSPRTAVSRTSGYEQYF.

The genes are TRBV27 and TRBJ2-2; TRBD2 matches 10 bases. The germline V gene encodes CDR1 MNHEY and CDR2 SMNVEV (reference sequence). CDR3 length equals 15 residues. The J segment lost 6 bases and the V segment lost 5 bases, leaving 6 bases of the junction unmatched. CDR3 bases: TGTGCCAGCAGTCCGGGACTAGCGTACTCCGGGGAGCTGTTTTTT. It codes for CASSPGLAYSGELFF.

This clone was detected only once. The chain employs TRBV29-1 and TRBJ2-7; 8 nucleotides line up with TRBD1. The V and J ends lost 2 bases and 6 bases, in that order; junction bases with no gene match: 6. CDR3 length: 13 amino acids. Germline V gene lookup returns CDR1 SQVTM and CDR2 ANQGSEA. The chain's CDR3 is CSVEPGTGPEQYF. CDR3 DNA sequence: TGCAGCGTTGAACCCGGGACAGGACCCGAGCAGTACTTC.